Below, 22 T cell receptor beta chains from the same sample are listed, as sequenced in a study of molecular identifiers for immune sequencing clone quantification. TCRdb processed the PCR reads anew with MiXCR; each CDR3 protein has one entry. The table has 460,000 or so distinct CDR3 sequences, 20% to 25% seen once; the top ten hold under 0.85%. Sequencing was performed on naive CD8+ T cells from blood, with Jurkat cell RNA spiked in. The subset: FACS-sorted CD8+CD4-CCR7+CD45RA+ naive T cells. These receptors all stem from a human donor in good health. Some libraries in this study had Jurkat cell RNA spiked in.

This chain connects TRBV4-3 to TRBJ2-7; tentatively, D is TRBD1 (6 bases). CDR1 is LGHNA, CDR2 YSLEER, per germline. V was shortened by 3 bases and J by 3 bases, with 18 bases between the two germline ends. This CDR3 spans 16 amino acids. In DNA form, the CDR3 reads TGCGCCAGCAGCCAGTCCCGGGACACAGGGTTCTACGAGCAGTACTTC. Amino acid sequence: CASSQSRDTGFYEQYF.

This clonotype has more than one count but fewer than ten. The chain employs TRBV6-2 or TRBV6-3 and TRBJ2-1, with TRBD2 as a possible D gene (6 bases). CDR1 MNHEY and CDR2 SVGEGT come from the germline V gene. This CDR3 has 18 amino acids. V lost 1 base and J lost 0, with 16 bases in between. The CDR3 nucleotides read TGTGCCAGCAGTTACTTCCCAGTGGCGGGGTCCTCCTACAATGAGCAGTTCTTC. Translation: CASSYFPVAGSSYNEQFF.

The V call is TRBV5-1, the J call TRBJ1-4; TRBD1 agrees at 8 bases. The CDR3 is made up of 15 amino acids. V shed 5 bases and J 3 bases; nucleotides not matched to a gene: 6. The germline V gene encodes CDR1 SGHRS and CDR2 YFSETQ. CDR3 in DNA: TGCGCCAGCAGTTGGACAGGGACGGCTAATGAAAAACTGTTTTTT. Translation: CASSWTGTANEKLFF.

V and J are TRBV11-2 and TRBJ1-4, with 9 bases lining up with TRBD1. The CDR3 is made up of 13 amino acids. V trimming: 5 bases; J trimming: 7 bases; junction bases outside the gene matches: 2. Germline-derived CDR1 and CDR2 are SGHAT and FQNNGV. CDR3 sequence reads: CASSGTGFEKLFF. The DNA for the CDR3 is TGTGCCAGCAGCGGGACAGGGTTTGAAAAACTGTTTTTT.

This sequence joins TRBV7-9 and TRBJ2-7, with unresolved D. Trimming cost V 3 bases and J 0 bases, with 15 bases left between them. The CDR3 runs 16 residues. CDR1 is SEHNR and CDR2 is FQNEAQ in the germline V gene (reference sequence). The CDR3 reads CASSFHSSRSSYEQYF. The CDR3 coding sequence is TGTGCCAGCAGCTTTCATTCTTCGCGGAGCTCCTACGAGCAGTACTTC.

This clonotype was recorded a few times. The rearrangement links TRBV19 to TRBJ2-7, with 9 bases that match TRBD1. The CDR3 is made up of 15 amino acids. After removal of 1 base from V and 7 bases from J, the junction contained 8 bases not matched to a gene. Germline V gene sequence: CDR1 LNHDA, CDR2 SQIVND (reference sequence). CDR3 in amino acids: CASSIGTGGLGEQYF. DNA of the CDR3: TGTGCCAGTAGTATAGGAACAGGGGGCCTCGGGGAGCAGTACTTC.

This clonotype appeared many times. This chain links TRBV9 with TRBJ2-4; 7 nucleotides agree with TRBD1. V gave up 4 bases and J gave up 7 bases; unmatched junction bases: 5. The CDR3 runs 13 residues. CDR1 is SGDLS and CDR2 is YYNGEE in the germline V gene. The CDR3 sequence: CASSSQDRNIQYF. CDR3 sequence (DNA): TGTGCCAGCAGCTCACAGGACAGGAACATTCAGTACTTC.

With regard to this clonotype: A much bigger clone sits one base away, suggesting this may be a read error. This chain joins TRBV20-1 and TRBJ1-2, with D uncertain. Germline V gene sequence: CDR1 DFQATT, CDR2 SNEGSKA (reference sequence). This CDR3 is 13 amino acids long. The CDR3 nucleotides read TGCAGTGCTAGAGTCCAGGAGGACTATGGCTGCACCTTC. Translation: CSARVQEDYGCTF.

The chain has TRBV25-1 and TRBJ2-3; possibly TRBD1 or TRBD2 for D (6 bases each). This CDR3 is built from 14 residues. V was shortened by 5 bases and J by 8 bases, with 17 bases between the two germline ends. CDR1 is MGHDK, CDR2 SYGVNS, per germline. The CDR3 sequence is CASSLIRGGSTQYF. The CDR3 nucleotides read TGTGCCAGCAGTCTCATTCGAGGGGGGAGTACGCAGTATTTT. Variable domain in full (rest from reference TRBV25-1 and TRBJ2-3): EADIYQTPRYLVIGTGKKITLECSQTMGHDKMYWYQQDPGMELHLIHYSYGVNSTEKGDLSSESTVSRIRTEHFPLTLESARPSHTSQYLCASSLIRGGSTQYFGPGTRLTVL.

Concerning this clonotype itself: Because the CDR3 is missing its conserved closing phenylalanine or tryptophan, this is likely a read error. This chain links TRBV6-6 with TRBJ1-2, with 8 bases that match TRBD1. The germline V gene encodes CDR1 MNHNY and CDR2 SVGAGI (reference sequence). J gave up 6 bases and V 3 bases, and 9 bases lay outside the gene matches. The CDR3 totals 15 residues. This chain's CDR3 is CASSYVTGGANGYTY. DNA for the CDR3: TGTGCCAGCAGTTATGTCACAGGGGGGGCGAATGGCTACACCTAC.

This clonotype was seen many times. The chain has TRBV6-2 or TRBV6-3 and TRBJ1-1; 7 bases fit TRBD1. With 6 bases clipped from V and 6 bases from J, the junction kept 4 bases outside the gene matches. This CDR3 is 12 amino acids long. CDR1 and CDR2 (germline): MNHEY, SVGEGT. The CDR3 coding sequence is TGTGCCAGCAGCCACAGGGGCGCTGAAGCTTTCTTT. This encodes CASSHRGAEAFF.

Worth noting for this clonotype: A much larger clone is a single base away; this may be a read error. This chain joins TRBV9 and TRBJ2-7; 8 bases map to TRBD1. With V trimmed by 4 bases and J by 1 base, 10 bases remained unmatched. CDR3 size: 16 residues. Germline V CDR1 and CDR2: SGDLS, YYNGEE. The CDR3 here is CASSPYGQGRSYEQYF. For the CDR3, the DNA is TGTGCCAGCAGCCCTTATGGACAGGGCCGGTCCTACGAGCAGTACTTC.

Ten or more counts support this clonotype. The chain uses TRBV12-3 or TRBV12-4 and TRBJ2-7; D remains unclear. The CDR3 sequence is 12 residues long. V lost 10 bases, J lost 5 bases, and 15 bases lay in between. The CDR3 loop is CATRASGHEQYF. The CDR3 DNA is TGTGCCACCCGGGCGAGTGGTCACGAGCAGTACTTC.

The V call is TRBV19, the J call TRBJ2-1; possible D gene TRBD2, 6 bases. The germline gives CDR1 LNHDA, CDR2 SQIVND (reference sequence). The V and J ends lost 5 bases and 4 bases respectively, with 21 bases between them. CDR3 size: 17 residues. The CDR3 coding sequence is TGTGCCAGTAGTTCGAGACCGGGAGACTTTCCTTACAATGAGCAGTTCTTC. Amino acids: CASSSRPGDFPYNEQFF.

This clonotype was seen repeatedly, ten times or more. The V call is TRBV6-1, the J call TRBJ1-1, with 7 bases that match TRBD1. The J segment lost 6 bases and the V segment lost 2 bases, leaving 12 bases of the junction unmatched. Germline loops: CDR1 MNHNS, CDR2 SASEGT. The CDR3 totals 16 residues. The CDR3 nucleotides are TGTGCCAGCAGTGAAACGACAGGGTGGTTGACTTCTGAAGCTTTCTTT. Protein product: CASSETTGWLTSEAFF.

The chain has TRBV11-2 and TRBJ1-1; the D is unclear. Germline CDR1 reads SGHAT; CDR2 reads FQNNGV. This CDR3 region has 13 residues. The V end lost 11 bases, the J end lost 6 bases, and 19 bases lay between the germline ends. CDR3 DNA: TGTGCCTGTAGCTTGCCCTTCAACGCTGAAGCTTTCTTT. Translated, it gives CACSLPFNAEAFF. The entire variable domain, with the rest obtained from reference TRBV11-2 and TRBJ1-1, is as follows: EAGVAQSPRYKIIEKRQSVAFWCNPISGHATLYWYQQILGQGPKLLIQFQNNGVVDDSQLPKDRFSAERLKGVDSTLKIQPAKLEDSAVYLCACSLPFNAEAFFGQGTRLTVV.

CDR3: CATSSRRGGITDTQYF. In nucleotides, the CDR3 is TGTGCCACCAGCAGCAGAAGGGGAGGTATCACAGATACGCAGTATTTT. The chain couples TRBV15 to TRBJ2-3; a weak D match, TRBD2 (6 bases). The V and J ends lost 3 bases and 2 bases respectively, with 15 bases between them. The CDR3 loop spans 16 amino acids. In germline, CDR1 is LNHNV, CDR2 YYDKDF (reference sequence).

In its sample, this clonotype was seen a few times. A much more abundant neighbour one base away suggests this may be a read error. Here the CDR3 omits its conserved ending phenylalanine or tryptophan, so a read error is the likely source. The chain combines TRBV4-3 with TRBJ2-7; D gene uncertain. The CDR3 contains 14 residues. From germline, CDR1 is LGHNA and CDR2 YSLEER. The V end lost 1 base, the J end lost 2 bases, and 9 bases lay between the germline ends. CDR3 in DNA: TGCGCCAGCAGCCAAGCCCCCACAGCCTACGAGCAGTACTCC. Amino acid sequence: CASSQAPTAYEQYS.

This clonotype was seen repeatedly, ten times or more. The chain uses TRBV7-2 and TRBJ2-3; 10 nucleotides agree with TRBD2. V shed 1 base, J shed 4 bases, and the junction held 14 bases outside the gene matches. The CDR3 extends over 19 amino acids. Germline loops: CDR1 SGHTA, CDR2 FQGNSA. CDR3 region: CASSLGPTEVAGGADTQYF. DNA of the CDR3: TGTGCCAGCAGCTTAGGGCCTACGGAGGTAGCGGGGGGTGCAGATACGCAGTATTTT.

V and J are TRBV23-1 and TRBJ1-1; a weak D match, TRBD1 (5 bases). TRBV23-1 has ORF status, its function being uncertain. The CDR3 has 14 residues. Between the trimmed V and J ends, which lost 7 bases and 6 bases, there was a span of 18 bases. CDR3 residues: CASTRWGRPAEAFF. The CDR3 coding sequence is TGCGCCAGCACCCGGTGGGGCAGGCCCGCTGAAGCTTTCTTT.

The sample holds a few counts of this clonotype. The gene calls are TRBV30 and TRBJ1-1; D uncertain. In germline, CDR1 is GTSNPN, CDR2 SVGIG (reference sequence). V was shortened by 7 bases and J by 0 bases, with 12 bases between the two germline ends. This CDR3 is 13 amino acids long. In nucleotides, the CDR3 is TGTGCCTACGCGGAGGGCATGAACACTGAAGCTTTCTTT. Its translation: CAYAEGMNTEAFF. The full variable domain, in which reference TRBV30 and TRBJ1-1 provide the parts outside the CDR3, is SQTIHQWPATLVQPVGSPLSLECTVEGTSNPNLYWYRQAAGRGLQLLFYSVGIGQISSEVPQNLSASRPQDRQFILSSKKLLLSDSGFYLCAYAEGMNTEAFFGQGTRLTVV.

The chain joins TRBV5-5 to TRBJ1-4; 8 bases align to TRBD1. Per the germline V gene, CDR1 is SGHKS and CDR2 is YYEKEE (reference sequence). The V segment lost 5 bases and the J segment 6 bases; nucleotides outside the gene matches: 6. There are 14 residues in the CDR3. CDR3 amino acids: CASRPGGADEKLFF. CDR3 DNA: TGTGCCAGCAGACCAGGGGGCGCAGATGAAAAACTGTTTTTT.